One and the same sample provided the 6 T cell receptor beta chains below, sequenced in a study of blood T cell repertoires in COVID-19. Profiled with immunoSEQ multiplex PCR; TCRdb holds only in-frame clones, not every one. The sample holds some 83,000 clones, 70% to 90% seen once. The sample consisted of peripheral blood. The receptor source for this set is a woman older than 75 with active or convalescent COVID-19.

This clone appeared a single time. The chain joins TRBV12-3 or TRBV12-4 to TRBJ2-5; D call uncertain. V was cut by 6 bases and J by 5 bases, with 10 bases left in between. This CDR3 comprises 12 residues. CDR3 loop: CASSRTRETQYF. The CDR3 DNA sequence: TGTGCCAGCAGCCGCACCAGGGAGACCCAGTACTTC.

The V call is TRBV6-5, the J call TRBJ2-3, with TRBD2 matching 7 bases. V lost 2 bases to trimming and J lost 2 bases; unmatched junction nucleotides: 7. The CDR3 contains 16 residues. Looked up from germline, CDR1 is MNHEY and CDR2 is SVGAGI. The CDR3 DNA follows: TGTGCCAGCAGTTACGTGGGAGGGGCAAACACAGATACGCAGTATTTT. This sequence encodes CASSYVGGANTDTQYF.

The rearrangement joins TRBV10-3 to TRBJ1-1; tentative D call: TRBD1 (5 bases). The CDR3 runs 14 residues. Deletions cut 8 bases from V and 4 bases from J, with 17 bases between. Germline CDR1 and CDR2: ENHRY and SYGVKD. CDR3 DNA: TGTGCCATCCGGTATCGCGGGGACGGCACTGAAGCTTTCTTT. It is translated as CAIRYRGDGTEAFF.

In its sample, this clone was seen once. The CDR3 loop reads CASSLQGPETQYF. The CDR3 region has the DNA TGTGCCAGCAGCTTACAGGGTCCAGAGACCCAGTACTTC. The rearrangement joins TRBV11-2 to TRBJ2-5; the D gene is possibly TRBD1 (5 bases). Trimming left V 2 bases short and J 4 bases short, with 8 bases between. This CDR3 region has 13 residues. CDR1 is SGHAT and CDR2 is FQNNGV in the germline V gene.

The CDR3: CASSSTSGPQYF. The CDR3 nucleotides read TGTGCCAGCAGCAGTACTAGCGGGCCACAGTACTTC. The chain has TRBV27 and TRBJ2-5, with 9 bases lining up with TRBD2. CDR1 and CDR2 (germline): MNHEY, SMNVEV (reference sequence). The CDR3 totals 12 residues. The J segment lost 11 bases and the V segment lost 6 bases, leaving 7 bases of the junction unmatched.

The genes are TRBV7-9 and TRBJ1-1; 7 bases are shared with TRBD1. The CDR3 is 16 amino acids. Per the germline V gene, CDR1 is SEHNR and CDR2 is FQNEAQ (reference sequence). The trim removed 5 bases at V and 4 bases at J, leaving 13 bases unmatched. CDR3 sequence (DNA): TGTGCCAGCAGCCCAGGACAGGTCAGGGGGGCCACTGAAGCTTTCTTT. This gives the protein CASSPGQVRGATEAFF.